Listed here is a single T cell receptor (beta chain). Its antigen remains unidentified. The receptor library was made with 5' RACE. Each TCR library was prepared from about 4,000 ng of total RNA. For each sample, cDNA synthesis with SMARTScribe reverse transcriptase was split into eight separate reactions. During cDNA synthesis, unique molecular identifiers containing a 6-nucleotide sample barcode were introduced by template switching. Two nested PCRs of about 16 and 10 cycles amplified the TCRalpha and TCRbeta cDNA, and bead purification followed each PCR. Before amplification, the cDNA was treated with uracil DNA-glycosylase and purified using the QIAquick PCR purification kit. The second PCR was the step at which Illumina TruSeq-compatible adapters and sample-specific barcodes were added. TapeStation and Qubit were used to check library quality and concentration, and 5 ng of each library went into the pool. The pooled libraries were sequenced with 2 x 100 bp reads and custom sequencing primers on an Illumina HiSeq2500 single-index Rapid Run. The original pipeline was this. MiGEC version 1.2.6 was used for UMI-based consensus assembly, which corrected PCR and sequencing errors. MiXCR version 2.1.1 was used for V(D)J alignment, clonotype assembly and CDR3 extraction. Gene usage, clonotype sharing and MAIT/NKT TCR abundance were normalised by analysing the top 1000, 10 000 and 20 000 clonotypes per sample. After downsampling to 27 000 UMIs, diversity was calculated as the inverse Simpson index using the vegan R package. Paired Mann-Whitney U tests on discordant twin pairs were used, with Benjamini-Hochberg multiple-testing correction. The reads underwent TCRdb reprocessing, giving one record for each CDR3 protein sequence and no DNA. The V and J calls here are based on TCRdb, not the publication. This sample's table carries fewer than 200,000 distinct CDR3 sequences. 2.4% of the sample is taken by the ten largest.

From each donor, a roughly 2.5 ml peripheral blood sample was collected into PAXgene tubes and stored at -80 degrees C. Without any T cell sorting, total RNA was extracted from whole blood using the PAXgene blood miRNA kit on an automated QIAcube. Deep TCRalpha and TCRbeta repertoire profiling with unique molecular barcoding was performed on peripheral blood of monozygotic twin pairs concordant or discordant for inflammatory bowel disease. For every twin pair, smoking habits were documented, and each individual was categorised as a current, former or never smoker. These data are taken from a study of monozygotic twins with inflammatory bowel disease (dated by TCRdb to the late 2010s). A note on the overall study: The full study comprised some 30 monozygotic twin pairs: nine German pairs (four IBD-concordant, five IBD-discordant) and 19 IBD-discordant Danish pairs. Each individual had, on average, about 151 000 unique TCRalpha sequences and 181 000 unique TCRbeta sequences available for analysis. Within discordant pairs, disease-associated traits were sought mainly by comparing IBD patients with their genetically identical healthy co-twins.

The full study reports these points: Different T cell subtypes could not be distinguished in the analysis. IBD patients shared fewer clonotypes with other individuals than healthy twins did, most markedly in patients showing signs of disease activity. The results gave no support for a single strong signal or clonotype linked to IBD. Repertoire similarity did not differ between concordant and discordant twins, which could be due to limited statistical power. Because patients received different immunosuppressive treatments, the repertoires may have picked up extra background noise and variability between individuals. A decrease in TCRbeta repertoire diversity, as measured by inverse Simpson index, was observed in IBD patients compared with their healthy co-twins.

Taken from the germline V gene, the CDR1 and CDR2 loops are MDHEN and SYDVKM. Its CDR3 holds 15 amino acids, cysteine through phenylalanine. Only the protein is available. The V gene is TRBV28 and the J gene is TRBJ2-7; absent DNA, TCRdb's TRBD1 call cannot be checked. The TCR originated in a human donor with ulcerative colitis or Crohn's disease, or a healthy co-twin of an affected twin (not recorded which). The sample comprised blood. The CDR3 region has the sequence CASILDGDPLGEQYF.